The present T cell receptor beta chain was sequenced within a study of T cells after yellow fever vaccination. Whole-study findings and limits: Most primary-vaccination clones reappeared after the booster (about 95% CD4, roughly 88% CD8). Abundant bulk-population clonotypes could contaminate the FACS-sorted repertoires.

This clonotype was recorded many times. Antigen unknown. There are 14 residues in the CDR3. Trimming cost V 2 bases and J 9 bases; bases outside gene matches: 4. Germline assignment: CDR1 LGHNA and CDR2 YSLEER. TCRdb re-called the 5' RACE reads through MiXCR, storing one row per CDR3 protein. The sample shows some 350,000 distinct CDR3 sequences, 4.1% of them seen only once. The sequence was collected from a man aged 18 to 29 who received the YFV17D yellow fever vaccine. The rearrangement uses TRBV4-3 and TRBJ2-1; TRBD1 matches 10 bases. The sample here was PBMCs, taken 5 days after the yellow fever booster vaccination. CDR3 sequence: CASSQRTGGREQFF. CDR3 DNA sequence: TGCGCCAGCAGCCAACGGACAGGGGGGCGTGAGCAGTTCTTC.